Listed below are T cell receptor beta chains from one sample, sequenced in a study of shared clonotypes between healthy human individuals. Repertoires were generated with immunoSEQ multiplex PCR, while TCRdb's copy carries only in-frame clones and drops some. The profile shows 2.5 million or so clones, approximately 90% of them singletons. The specimen was naive CD4+ T cells sorted from blood. The source is a man younger than 35 in good health. The CDR3 runs from the conserved cysteine through the conserved F or W. The order of the fields is V gene, J gene, clone size, D gene, CDR3 protein, CDR3 DNA. A D gene is named only where the DNA matches it firmly. The listing skips clone size in some rows; elsewhere it reads once, few, many or a size class.

TRBV6-1	TRBJ1-4	.	TRBD1	CASSVTGESVKLFF	TGTGCCAGCAGTGTGACAGGGGAAAGCGTAAAACTGTTTTTT
TRBV7-9	TRBJ1-1	.	.	CASSLVRPAPEAFF	TGTGCCAGCAGCTTAGTACGTCCGGCCCCTGAAGCTTTCTTT
TRBV9	TRBJ1-2	.	.	CASSSRHPSLNYGYTF	TGTGCCAGCAGCTCCCGTCACCCAAGCTTAAACTATGGCTACACCTTC
TRBV18	TRBJ2-3	.	.	CASSPNWPNTDTQYF	TGTGCCAGCTCACCAAACTGGCCTAACACAGATACGCAGTATTTT
TRBV5-1	TRBJ2-6	once	.	CASSPDGSGANVLTF	TGCGCCAGCAGCCCCGACGGCTCTGGGGCCAACGTCCTGACTTTC
TRBV5-1	TRBJ2-5	.	.	CASSSMVGETQYF	TGCGCCAGCAGCTCTATGGTGGGGGAGACCCAGTACTTC
TRBV6-5	TRBJ2-1	.	.	CASSYHGSNEQFF	TGTGCCAGCAGTTACCATGGTTCCAATGAGCAGTTCTTC
TRBV28	TRBJ2-7	once	TRBD1	CASSNLNYRGIGYEQYF	TGTGCCAGCAGTAATTTAAATTACAGGGGGATCGGTTACGAGCAGTACTTC
TRBV11-2	TRBJ1-1	.	TRBD1	CASSSTGTVRNTEAFF	TGTGCCAGCAGCTCCACCGGGACAGTAAGGAACACTGAAGCTTTCTTT
TRBV5-5	TRBJ2-7	.	.	CASSTDAGYEQYF	TGTGCCAGCAGCACGGACGCCGGTTACGAGCAGTACTTC
TRBV4-2	TRBJ2-3	.	.	CASSQTPLTRDTQYF	TGTGCCAGCAGCCAAACCCCTTTGACCAGAGATACGCAGTATTTT
TRBV7-9	TRBJ2-5	.	.	CASSLETGKQYF	TGTGCCAGCAGCTTAGAAACGGGAAAGCAGTACTTC
TRBV19	TRBJ1-2	.	.	CASSIPTADLNYGYTF	TGTGCCAGTAGTATCCCAACAGCGGATCTTAACTATGGCTACACCTTC
TRBV7-8	TRBJ2-1	.	TRBD1	CASAGRQGAVSVSYNEQFF	TGTGCCAGCGCCGGAAGACAGGGGGCTGTTTCAGTCTCCTACAATGAGCAGTTCTTC
TRBV13	TRBJ1-1	.	TRBD1	CASSFTPGGTEAFF	TGTGCCAGCAGCTTTACCCCAGGGGGAACTGAAGCTTTCTTT
TRBV18	TRBJ1-2	once	TRBD1	CASSSRGQDYGYTF	TGTGCCAGCTCGTCCAGGGGGCAAGACTATGGCTACACCTTC
TRBV28	TRBJ2-1	.	TRBD1	CASSLGTGGYNEQFF	TGTGCCAGCAGTCTCGGGACAGGGGGCTACAATGAGCAGTTCTTC
TRBV9	TRBJ2-1	.	.	CASSVGPEGAYNEQFF	TGTGCCAGCAGCGTTGGTCCGGAGGGCGCCTACAATGAGCAGTTCTTC
TRBV2	TRBJ2-1	.	.	CASSRDGYNEQFF	TGTGCCAGCAGCCGCGATGGATACAATGAGCAGTTCTTC
TRBV28	TRBJ2-7	.	.	CASGEQDYEQYF	TGTGCCAGCGGGGAACAGGACTACGAGCAGTACTTC
TRBV7-8	TRBJ2-1	once	.	CASSLGTGASYNEQFF	TGTGCCAGCAGCTTAGGAACGGGAGCGTCCTACAATGAGCAGTTCTTC
TRBV7-2	TRBJ2-1	.	.	CASGPSSYNEQFF	TGTGCCAGCGGTCCCAGCTCCTACAATGAGCAGTTCTTC
TRBV7-2	TRBJ2-7	.	TRBD1	CASSYQTGSYEQYF	TGTGCCAGCAGCTATCAGACAGGGTCCTACGAGCAGTACTTC
TRBV5-4	TRBJ2-5	.	.	CASSPGGLQETQYF	TGTGCCAGCAGCCCCGGCGGTCTACAAGAGACCCAGTACTTC
TRBV6-1	TRBJ2-4	.	TRBD1	CASSERMGQGANIQYF	TGTGCCAGCAGTGAAAGGATGGGACAGGGGGCGAACATTCAGTACTTC
TRBV7-9	TRBJ2-1	.	TRBD2	CASSSHSGSGVNEQFF	TGTGCCAGCAGCTCCCATAGCGGGAGTGGAGTCAATGAGCAGTTCTTC
TRBV28	TRBJ1-1	few	.	CASSLLQGLREAFF	TGTGCCAGCAGTTTATTACAGGGTTTGAGGGAAGCTTTCTTT
TRBV6-1	TRBJ2-3	.	.	CAGRMTSVDTQYF	TGTGCCGGTCGGATGACCAGTGTTGATACGCAGTATTTT
TRBV5-5	TRBJ2-6	once	TRBD1	CASSPGQSSGANVLTF	TGTGCCAGCAGTCCGGGACAGAGCTCTGGGGCCAACGTCCTGACTTTC
TRBV27	TRBJ1-5	.	.	CASRPLAGGVTDTQHF	TGTGCCAGCAGACCTCTAGCGGGGGGCGTCACAGATACGCAGCATTTT
TRBV29-1	TRBJ2-7	.	.	CSVEETGRGINYEQYF	TGCAGCGTTGAGGAAACAGGGAGGGGGATAAACTACGAGCAGTACTTC
TRBV7-3	TRBJ2-1	.	TRBD1	CASSKTGNEQFF	TGTGCCAGCAGCAAGACAGGGAATGAGCAGTTCTTC
TRBV28	TRBJ1-2	few	TRBD1	CASSLQGVYTF	TGTGCCAGCAGTTTGCAGGGGGTCTACACCTTC
TRBV2	TRBJ2-1	.	TRBD2	CASTGQMTSGRAYEQFF	TGTGCCAGCACTGGACAGATGACTAGCGGGAGGGCCTATGAGCAGTTCTTC
TRBV6-1	TRBJ1-5	.	.	CASSLSGESNQPQHF	TGTGCCAGCAGCCTGAGCGGCGAGAGCAATCAGCCCCAGCATTTT
TRBV6-1	TRBJ2-6	.	.	CASRTGSSGANVLTF	TGTGCCAGCAGGACAGGCAGCTCTGGGGCCAACGTCCTGACTTTC
TRBV19	TRBJ1-2	.	TRBD1	CASSPRGTGANYGYTF	TGTGCCAGTAGTCCCCGTGGGACAGGAGCTAACTATGGCTACACCTTC
TRBV28	TRBJ1-4	.	.	CASSLLTATNEKLFF	TGTGCCAGCAGCCTGCTTACTGCAACTAATGAAAAACTGTTTTTT
TRBV10-1	TRBJ2-1	.	.	CASSEEARTEQFF	TGCGCCAGCAGTGAGGAGGCCCGTACTGAGCAGTTCTTC
TRBV9	TRBJ1-2	few	.	CASSETGVGYTF	TGTGCCAGCAGCGAGACGGGGGTTGGGTACACCTTC
TRBV2	TRBJ2-3	few	TRBD2	CASRTSGSYTDTQYF	TGTGCCAGCAGGACTAGCGGCTCATACACAGATACGCAGTATTTT
TRBV5-4	TRBJ2-7	.	.	CASSLDLERSSYEQYF	TGTGCCAGCAGCTTGGACCTAGAGCGGAGCTCCTACGAGCAGTACTTC
TRBV21-1	TRBJ2-3	.	.	CASSRGLAGVCDRTDTQYF	TGTGCCAGCAGTCGCGGACTAGCGGGAGTGTGTGATAGGACAGATACGCAGTATTTT
TRBV30	TRBJ2-5	.	.	CAWSVRREQTQYF	TGTGCCTGGAGTGTACGCAGGGAGCAGACCCAGTACTTC
TRBV18	TRBJ2-5	.	.	CASSPPYSETGRAETQYF	TGTGCCAGCTCACCACCGTATTCAGAGACAGGGAGGGCAGAGACCCAGTACTTC
TRBV10-3	TRBJ1-5	.	.	CAISESGDTNQPQHF	TGTGCCATCAGTGAGTCTGGGGATACCAATCAGCCCCAGCATTTT